A selection of T cell receptor beta chains follows, all from one sample in a study of T cell changes during pregnancy in multiple sclerosis. Profiled with immunoSEQ multiplex PCR; TCRdb holds only in-frame clones, not every one. Of under 40,000 clones detected, around 90% appear once; the ten largest clones hold over 5%. Sequenced here: peripheral blood, sampled in the third trimester of pregnancy. The receptors come from a female donor in good health, enrolled as a control in a pregnancy study. Each CDR3 is given with its conserved first and last residue. The order of the fields is D gene, V gene, clone size, J gene, CDR3 protein, CDR3 DNA. The D gene is left open where the match is weak. The size field is filled for only some rows; it gives once, few, many or a size class.

.	TRBV6-1	.	TRBJ2-5	CASSVNQETQYF	TGTGCCAGCAGTGTTAACCAAGAGACCCAGTACTTC
.	TRBV18	.	TRBJ2-7	CASSPLPGGEQYF	TGTGCCAGCTCACCTCTTCCTGGAGGCGAGCAGTACTTC
.	TRBV9	once	TRBJ2-2	CASSVVPRFNTGELFF	TGTGCCAGCAGCGTAGTCCCCAGGTTTAACACCGGGGAGCTGTTTTTT
.	TRBV4-3	.	TRBJ2-1	CASSQDFRTYNEQFF	TGCGCCAGCAGCCAAGATTTCAGAACCTACAATGAGCAGTTCTTC
TRBD1	TRBV27	.	TRBJ2-6	CASRSGTGSSGANVLTF	TGTGCCAGCAGAAGTGGGACAGGGAGCTCTGGGGCCAACGTCCTGACTTTC
.	TRBV6-5	.	TRBJ2-3	CASSHKPADTQYF	TGTGCCAGCAGTCATAAGCCCGCGGATACGCAGTATTTT
.	TRBV5-1	once	TRBJ1-1	CASSLGQYTEAFF	TGCGCCAGCAGCTTAGGACAGTACACTGAAGCTTTCTTT
.	TRBV5-1	.	TRBJ1-1	CASSSPEGGPDTEAFF	TGCGCCAGCAGCTCGCCCGAGGGGGGGCCCGACACTGAAGCTTTCTTT
TRBD1	TRBV5-1	.	TRBJ2-2	CASSSRTGVTGELFF	TGCGCCAGCAGCTCCAGGACAGGGGTCACCGGGGAGCTGTTTTTT
.	TRBV27	.	TRBJ2-7	CASSFLASTYEQYF	TGTGCCAGCAGTTTTTTAGCGTCGACCTACGAGCAGTACTTC
TRBD1	TRBV10-1	.	TRBJ1-1	CASSETGGGTEAFF	TGCGCCAGCAGCGAGACAGGGGGCGGCACTGAAGCTTTCTTT
.	TRBV5-1	.	TRBJ2-6	CASSSSTVFSGANVLTF	TGCGCCAGCAGCTCATCCACGGTTTTCTCTGGGGCCAACGTCCTGACTTTC
TRBD2	TRBV5-1	.	TRBJ2-1	CASSSPQRTSGRKEPYNEQFF	TGCGCCAGCAGCTCACCCCAACGGACTAGCGGGAGGAAGGAGCCCTACAATGAGCAGTTCTTC